These 5 T cell receptor beta chains were all obtained from the same sample, sequenced in a study of OX40 agonist ivuxolimab in advanced cancers. Only in-frame clones appear in the TCRdb table, and some are missing; sequencing was by immunoSEQ multiplex PCR. The sample holds tens of thousands of clones, 85% seen once. The sequencing used CD4+ or CD8+ T cells sorted from blood, collected in a trial of the OX40 agonist ivuxolimab. These receptors were collected from an adult with an advanced solid tumor such as melanoma, head and neck, liver or kidney cancer.

This clone was observed a handful of times. V and J are TRBV7-3 and TRBJ1-1; D might be TRBD1 (5 bases). The V gene lost 2 bases and the J gene lost 1 base, with 11 bases spanning the gap. This CDR3 contains 15 residues. The germline V gene encodes CDR1 SGHTA and CDR2 FQGTGA. The CDR3 DNA reads as TGTGCCAGCAGCTTACAGGGCCTTGAGAACACTGAAGCTTTCTTT. Translated, it gives CASSLQGLENTEAFF.

The chain combines TRBV4-3 with TRBJ2-1; D is uncertain. V was pared by 4 bases and J by 5 bases, with 15 bases between. This CDR3 region has 15 residues. Germline CDR1 is LGHNA and CDR2 is YSLEER. The DNA of the CDR3 is TGCGCCAGCAGCCCCCACTCTCGCCTAGACAATGAGCAGTTCTTC. Its protein product is CASSPHSRLDNEQFF.

The CDR3 bases are TGTGCCAGCAGTTACGGGACAGGGATGGATGGCTACACCTTC. Translating gives CASSYGTGMDGYTF. The V gene is TRBV6-6, the J gene TRBJ1-2, with 9 bases aligning to TRBD1. V dropped 2 bases and J dropped 6; count of bases not matched to a gene: 4. The CDR3 spans 14 residues. Germline CDR1 and CDR2: MNHNY and SVGAGI (reference sequence).

The gene calls are TRBV27 and TRBJ2-1, with D possibly matching TRBD1 (5 bases). Per the germline V gene, CDR1 is MNHEY and CDR2 is SMNVEV (reference sequence). V was clipped by 5 bases and J by 8 bases, with 13 bases between them. There are 13 residues in the CDR3. In DNA form, the CDR3 reads TGTGCCAGCAGTCGACTCTTAGGGGATGAGCAGTTCTTC. Translation gives CASSRLLGDEQFF.

This clone was observed a few times. The chain combines TRBV10-2 with TRBJ2-7; maybe TRBD1 (6 bases). Germline CDR1 is WSHSY and CDR2 is SAAADI. V gave up 5 bases and J gave up 6 bases, with 14 bases separating them. This CDR3 comprises 13 residues. This CDR3 is CASSSDGGGEQYF. The CDR3 region has the DNA TGCGCCAGCAGTAGTGATGGGGGCGGCGAGCAGTACTTC.